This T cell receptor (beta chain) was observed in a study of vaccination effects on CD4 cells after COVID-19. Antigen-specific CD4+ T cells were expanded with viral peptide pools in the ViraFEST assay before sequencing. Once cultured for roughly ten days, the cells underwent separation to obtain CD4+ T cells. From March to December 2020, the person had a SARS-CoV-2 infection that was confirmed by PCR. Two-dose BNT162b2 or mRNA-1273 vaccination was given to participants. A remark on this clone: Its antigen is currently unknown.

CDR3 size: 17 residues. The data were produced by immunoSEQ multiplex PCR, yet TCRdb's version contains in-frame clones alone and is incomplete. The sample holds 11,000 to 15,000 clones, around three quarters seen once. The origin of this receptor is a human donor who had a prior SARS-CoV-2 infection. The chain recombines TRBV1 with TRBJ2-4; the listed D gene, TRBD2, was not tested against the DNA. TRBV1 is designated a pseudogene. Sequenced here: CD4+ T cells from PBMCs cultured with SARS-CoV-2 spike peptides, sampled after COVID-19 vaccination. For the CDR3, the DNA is TGCACCAGCAGCCAAGATACGGGCGGGAGCTTCAAAAACATTCAGTACTTC. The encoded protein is CTSSQDTGGSFKNIQYF.